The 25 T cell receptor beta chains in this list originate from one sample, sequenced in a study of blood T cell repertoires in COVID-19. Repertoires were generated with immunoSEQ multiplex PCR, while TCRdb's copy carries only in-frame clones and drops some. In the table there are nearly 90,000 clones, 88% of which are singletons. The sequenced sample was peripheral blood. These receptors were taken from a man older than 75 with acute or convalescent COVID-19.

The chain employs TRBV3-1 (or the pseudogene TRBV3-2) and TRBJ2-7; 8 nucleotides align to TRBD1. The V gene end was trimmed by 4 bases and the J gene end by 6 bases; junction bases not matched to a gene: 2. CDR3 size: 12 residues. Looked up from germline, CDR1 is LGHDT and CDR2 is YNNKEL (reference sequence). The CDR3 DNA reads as TGTGCCAGCAGCCCAGGGGGCTTCGAGCAGTACTTC. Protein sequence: CASSPGGFEQYF.

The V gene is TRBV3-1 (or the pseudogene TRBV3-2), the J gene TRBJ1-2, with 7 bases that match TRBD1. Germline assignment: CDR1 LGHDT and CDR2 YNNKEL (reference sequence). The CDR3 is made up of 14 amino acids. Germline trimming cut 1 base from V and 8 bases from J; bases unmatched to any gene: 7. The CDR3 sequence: CASSQGQGSGGYTF. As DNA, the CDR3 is TGTGCCAGCAGCCAAGGACAGGGCTCCGGCGGCTACACCTTC.

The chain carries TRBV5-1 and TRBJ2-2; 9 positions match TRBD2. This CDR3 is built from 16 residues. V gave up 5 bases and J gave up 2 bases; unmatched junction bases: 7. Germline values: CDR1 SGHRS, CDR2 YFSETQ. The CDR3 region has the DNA TGCGCCAGCAGGACTAGCGGAATGACAAACACCGGGGAGCTGTTTTTT. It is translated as CASRTSGMTNTGELFF.

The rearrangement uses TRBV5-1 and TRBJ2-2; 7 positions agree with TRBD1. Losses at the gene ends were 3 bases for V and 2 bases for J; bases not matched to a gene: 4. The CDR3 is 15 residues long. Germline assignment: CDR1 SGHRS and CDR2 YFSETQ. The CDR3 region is CASSSGQFNTGELFF. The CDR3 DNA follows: TGCGCCAGCAGCTCGGGACAGTTTAACACCGGGGAGCTGTTTTTT.

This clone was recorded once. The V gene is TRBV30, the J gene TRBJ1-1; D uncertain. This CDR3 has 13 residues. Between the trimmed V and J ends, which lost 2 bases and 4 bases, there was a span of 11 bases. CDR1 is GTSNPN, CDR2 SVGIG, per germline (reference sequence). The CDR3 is CAWSLFVFTEAFF. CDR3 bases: TGTGCCTGGAGTTTGTTTGTCTTCACTGAAGCTTTCTTT.

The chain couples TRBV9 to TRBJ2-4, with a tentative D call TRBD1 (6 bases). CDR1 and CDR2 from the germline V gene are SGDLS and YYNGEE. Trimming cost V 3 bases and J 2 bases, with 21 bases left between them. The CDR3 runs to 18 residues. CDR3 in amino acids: CASSATPPGVGTKNIQYF. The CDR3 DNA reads TGTGCCAGCAGCGCTACACCTCCAGGGGTTGGGACCAAAAACATTCAGTACTTC.

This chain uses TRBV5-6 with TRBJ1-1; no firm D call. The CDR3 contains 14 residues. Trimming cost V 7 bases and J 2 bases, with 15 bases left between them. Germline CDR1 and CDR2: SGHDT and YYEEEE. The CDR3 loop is CASHFGDPNTEAFF. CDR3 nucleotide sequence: TGTGCCAGCCATTTCGGAGACCCAAACACTGAAGCTTTCTTT.

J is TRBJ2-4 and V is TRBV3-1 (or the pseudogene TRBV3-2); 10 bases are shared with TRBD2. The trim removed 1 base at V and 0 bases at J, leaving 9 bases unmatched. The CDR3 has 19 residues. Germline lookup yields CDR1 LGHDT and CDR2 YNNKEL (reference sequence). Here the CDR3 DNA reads TGTGCCAGCAGCCAAGGCGCTAGCGGGGGACCTCTAGCCAAAAACATTCAGTACTTC. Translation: CASSQGASGGPLAKNIQYF.

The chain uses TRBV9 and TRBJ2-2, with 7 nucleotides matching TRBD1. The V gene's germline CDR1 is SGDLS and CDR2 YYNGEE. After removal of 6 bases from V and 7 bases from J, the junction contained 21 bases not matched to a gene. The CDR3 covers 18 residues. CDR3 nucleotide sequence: TGTGCCAGCACGACCCCGCGCCCGGGACAGTCAACGGGCGGGGAGCTGTTTTTT. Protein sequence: CASTTPRPGQSTGGELFF.

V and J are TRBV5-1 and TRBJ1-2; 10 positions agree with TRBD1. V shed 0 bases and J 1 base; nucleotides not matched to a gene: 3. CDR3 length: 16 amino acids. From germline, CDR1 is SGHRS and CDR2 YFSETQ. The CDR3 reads CASSLERDRGNYGYTF. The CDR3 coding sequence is TGCGCCAGCAGCTTGGAAAGGGACAGGGGTAACTATGGCTACACCTTC.

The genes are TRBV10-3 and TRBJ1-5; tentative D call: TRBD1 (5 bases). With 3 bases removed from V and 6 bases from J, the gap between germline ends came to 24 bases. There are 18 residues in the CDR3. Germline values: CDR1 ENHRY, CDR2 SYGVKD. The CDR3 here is CAISETSPTDLYFQPQHF. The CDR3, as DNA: TGTGCCATCAGTGAAACATCCCCGACAGATTTATATTTTCAGCCCCAGCATTTT.

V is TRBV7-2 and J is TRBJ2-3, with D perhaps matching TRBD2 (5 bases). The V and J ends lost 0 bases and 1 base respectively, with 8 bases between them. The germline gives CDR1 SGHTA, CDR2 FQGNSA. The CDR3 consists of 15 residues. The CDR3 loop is CASSLAAGGTDTQYF. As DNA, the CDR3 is TGTGCCAGCAGCTTAGCTGCCGGGGGCACAGATACGCAGTATTTT.

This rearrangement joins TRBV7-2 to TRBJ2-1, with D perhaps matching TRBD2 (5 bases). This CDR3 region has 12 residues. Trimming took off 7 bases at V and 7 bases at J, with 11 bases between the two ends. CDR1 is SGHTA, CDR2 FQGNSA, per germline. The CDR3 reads CASNQRGNEQFF. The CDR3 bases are TGTGCCAGCAACCAACGGGGAAATGAGCAGTTCTTC.

The CDR3 coding sequence is TGTGCCATCACAGGGGACTATGGCTACACCTTC. Amino acids: CAITGDYGYTF. The chain couples TRBV10-3 to TRBJ1-2, with D maybe TRBD1 (6 bases). From germline, CDR1 is ENHRY and CDR2 SYGVKD. This CDR3 contains 11 residues. Trimming stripped 7 bases from V and 3 bases from J, with 6 bases between.

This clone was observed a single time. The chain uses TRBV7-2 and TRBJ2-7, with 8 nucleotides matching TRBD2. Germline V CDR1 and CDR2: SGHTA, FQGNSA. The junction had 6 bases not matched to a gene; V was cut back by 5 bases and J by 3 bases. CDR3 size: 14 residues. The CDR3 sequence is CASSPSGGNYEQYF. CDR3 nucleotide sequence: TGTGCCAGCAGCCCTTCGGGAGGGAACTACGAGCAGTACTTC. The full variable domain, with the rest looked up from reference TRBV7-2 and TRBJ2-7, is GAGVSQSPSNKVTEKGKDVELRCDPISGHTALYWYRQSLGQGLEFLIYFQGNSAPDKSGLPSDRFSAERTGGSVSTLTIQRTQQEDSAVYLCASSPSGGNYEQYFGPGTRLTVT.

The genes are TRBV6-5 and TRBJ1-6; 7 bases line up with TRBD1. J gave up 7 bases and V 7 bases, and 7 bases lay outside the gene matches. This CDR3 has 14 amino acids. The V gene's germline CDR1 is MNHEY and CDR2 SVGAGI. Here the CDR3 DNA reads TGTGCCAGCACAGGGGGTGTGGGCAATTCACCCCTCCACTTT. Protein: CASTGGVGNSPLHF.

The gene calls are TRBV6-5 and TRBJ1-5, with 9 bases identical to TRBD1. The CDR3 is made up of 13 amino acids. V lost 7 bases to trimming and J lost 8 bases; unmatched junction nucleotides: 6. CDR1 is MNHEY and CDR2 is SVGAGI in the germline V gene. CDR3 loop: CASKGQGFEPQHF. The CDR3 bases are TGTGCCAGCAAGGGACAGGGCTTTGAGCCCCAGCATTTT.

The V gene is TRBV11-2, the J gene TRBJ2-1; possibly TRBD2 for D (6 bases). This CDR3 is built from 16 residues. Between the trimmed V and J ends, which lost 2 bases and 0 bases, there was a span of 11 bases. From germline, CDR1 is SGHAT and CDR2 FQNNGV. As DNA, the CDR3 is TGTGCCAGCAGCTTACGGGGACTTACCTCCTACAATGAGCAGTTCTTC. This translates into CASSLRGLTSYNEQFF.

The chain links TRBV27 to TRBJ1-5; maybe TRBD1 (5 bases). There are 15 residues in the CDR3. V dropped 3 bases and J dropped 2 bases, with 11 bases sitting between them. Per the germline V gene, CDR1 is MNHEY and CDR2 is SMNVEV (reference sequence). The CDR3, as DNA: TGTGCCAGCAGTTTTACCAGGGAGGGCAATCAGCCCCAGCATTTT. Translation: CASSFTREGNQPQHF.

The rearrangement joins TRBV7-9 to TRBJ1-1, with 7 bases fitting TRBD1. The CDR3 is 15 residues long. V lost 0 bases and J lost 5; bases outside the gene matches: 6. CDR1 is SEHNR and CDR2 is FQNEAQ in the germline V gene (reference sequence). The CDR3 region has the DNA TGTGCCAGCAGCTTAGCGCTAGGGGGCAAGACTGAAGCTTTCTTT. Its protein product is CASSLALGGKTEAFF. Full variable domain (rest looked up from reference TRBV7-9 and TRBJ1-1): DTGVSQNPRHKITKRGQNVTFRCDPISEHNRLYWYRQTLGQGPEFLTYFQNEAQLEKSRLLSDRFSAERPKGSFSTLEIQRTEQGDSAMYLCASSLALGGKTEAFFGQGTRLTVV.

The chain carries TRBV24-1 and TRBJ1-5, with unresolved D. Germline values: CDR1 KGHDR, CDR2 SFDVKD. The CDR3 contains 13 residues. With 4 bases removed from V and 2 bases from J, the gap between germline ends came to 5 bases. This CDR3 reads CATSETGNQPQHF. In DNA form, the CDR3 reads TGTGCCACCAGTGAAACAGGCAATCAGCCCCAGCATTTT.

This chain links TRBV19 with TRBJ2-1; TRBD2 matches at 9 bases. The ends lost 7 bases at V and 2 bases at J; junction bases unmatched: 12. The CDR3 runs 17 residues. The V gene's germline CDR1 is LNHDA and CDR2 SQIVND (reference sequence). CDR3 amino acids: CASKGRQASGTYNEQFF. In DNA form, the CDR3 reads TGTGCCAGTAAGGGCCGGCAAGCTAGCGGGACCTACAATGAGCAGTTCTTC.

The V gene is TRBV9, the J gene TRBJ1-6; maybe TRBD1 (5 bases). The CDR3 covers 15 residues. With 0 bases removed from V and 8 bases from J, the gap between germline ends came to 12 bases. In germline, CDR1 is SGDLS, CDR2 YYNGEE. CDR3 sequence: CASSVGQGRDSPLHF. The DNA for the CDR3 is TGTGCCAGCAGCGTAGGGCAGGGAAGGGATTCACCCCTCCACTTT.

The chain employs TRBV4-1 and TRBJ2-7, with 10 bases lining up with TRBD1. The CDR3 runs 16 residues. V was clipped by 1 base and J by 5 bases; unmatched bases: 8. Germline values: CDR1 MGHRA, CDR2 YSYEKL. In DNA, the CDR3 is TGCGCCAGCAGCCAAGGCCTCAGGACAGGGGGAAACGAGCAGTACTTC. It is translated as CASSQGLRTGGNEQYF.

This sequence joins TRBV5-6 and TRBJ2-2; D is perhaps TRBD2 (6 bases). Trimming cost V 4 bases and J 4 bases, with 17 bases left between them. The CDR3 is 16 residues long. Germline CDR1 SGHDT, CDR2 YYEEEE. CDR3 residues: CASSPGSRWVTGELFF. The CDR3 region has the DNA TGTGCCAGCAGCCCCGGGAGTAGGTGGGTCACCGGGGAGCTGTTTTTT. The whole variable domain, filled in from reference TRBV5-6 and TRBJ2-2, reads DAGVTQSPTHLIKTRGQQVTLRCSPKSGHDTVSWYQQALGQGPQFIFQYYEEEERQRGNFPDRFSGHQFPNYSSELNVNALLLGDSALYLCASSPGSRWVTGELFFGEGSRLTVL.